This T cell receptor beta chain was sequenced during a study of somatic mutations in cytotoxic T cells in rheumatoid arthritis. The data were produced by immunoSEQ multiplex PCR, yet TCRdb's version contains in-frame clones alone and is incomplete. Here the sample spans about 18,000 clones, 70% to 75% being singletons. This clone was detected a few times. Between the trimmed V and J ends, which lost 9 bases and 5 bases, there was a span of 10 bases. Germline lookup yields CDR1 SNHLY and CDR2 FYNNEI. The CDR3 is 11 residues long. The chain couples TRBV2 to TRBJ1-1; a possible D gene is TRBD1 (5 bases). This receptor was taken from a woman in her sixties in good health. Sequencing was done on a sample of CD8+ T cells sorted from blood. This chain's CDR3 is CARLGGTEAFF. CDR3 nucleotide sequence: TGTGCCAGGCTCGGGGGAACTGAAGCTTTCTTT. Drawing the rest from reference TRBV2 and TRBJ1-1, the complete variable domain is EPEVTQTPSHQVTQMGQEVILRCVPISNHLYFYWYRQILGQKVEFLVSFYNNEISEKSEIFDDQFSVERPDGSNFTLKIRSTKLEDSAMYFCARLGGTEAFFGQGTRLTVV.